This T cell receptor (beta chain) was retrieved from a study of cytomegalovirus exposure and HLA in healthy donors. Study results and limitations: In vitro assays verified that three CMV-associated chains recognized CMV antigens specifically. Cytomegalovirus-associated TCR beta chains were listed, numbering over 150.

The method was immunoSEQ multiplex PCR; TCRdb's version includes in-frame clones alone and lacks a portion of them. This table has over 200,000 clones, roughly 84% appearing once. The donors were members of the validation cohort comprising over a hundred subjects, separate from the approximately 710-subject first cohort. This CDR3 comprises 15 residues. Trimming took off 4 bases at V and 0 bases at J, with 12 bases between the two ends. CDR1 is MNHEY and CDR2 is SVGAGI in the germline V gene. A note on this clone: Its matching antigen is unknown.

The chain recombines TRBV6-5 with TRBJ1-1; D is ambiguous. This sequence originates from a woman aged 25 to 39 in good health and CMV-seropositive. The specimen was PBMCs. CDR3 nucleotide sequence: TGTGCCAGCAGTTCGAGACCTCTTATGAACACTGAAGCTTTCTTT. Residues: CASSSRPLMNTEAFF.